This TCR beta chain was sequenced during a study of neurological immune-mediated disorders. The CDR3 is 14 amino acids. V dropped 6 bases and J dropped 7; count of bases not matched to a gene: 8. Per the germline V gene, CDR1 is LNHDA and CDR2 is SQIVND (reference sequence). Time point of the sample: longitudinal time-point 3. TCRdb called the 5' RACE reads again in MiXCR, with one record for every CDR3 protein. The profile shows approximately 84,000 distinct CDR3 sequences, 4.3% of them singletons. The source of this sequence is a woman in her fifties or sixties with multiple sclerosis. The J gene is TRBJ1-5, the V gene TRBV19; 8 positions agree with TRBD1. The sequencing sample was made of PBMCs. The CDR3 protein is CASRVGQVGQPQHF. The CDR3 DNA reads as TGTGCCAGTAGAGTGGGACAGGTCGGGCAGCCCCAGCATTTT.